The 26 T cell receptor beta chains given below trace back to one sample, sequenced in a study of early stage breast cancer tumors. The protocol was immunoSEQ multiplex PCR, while the TCRdb copy is restricted to in-frame clones and leaves out a portion. Here the sample spans tens of thousands of clones, about 78% being singletons. The sample was blood. These TCRs come from a person aged 45 to 60 with breast cancer.

V gene TRBV5-4 combines with J gene TRBJ2-5, with 7 positions matching TRBD1. V trimming: 4 bases; J trimming: 3 bases; junction bases outside the gene matches: 9. Germline values: CDR1 SGHNT, CDR2 YYREEE (reference sequence). This CDR3 is built from 15 residues. The CDR3 sequence: CASSLARTGKETQYF. The CDR3 DNA reads TGTGCCAGCAGCCTCGCGAGGACAGGAAAAGAGACCCAGTACTTC.

In its sample, this clone was seen a few times. The chain recombines TRBV2 with TRBJ1-5; 8 nucleotides line up with TRBD1. Germline V lookup: CDR1 SNHLY, CDR2 FYNNEI. This CDR3 spans 15 amino acids. The V segment lost 3 bases and the J segment 3 bases; nucleotides outside the gene matches: 4. The DNA for the CDR3 is TGTGCCAGCAGTGAGCAGGACAGGGTCAATCAGCCCCAGCATTTT. Its protein is CASSEQDRVNQPQHF. Variable domain in full (rest from reference TRBV2 and TRBJ1-5): EPEVTQTPSHQVTQMGQEVILRCVPISNHLYFYWYRQILGQKVEFLVSFYNNEISEKSEIFDDQFSVERPDGSNFTLKIRSTKLEDSAMYFCASSEQDRVNQPQHFGDGTRLSIL.

The rearrangement links TRBV7-2 to TRBJ2-1, with 13 positions matching TRBD2. The CDR3 is 15 residues long. Germline V CDR1 and CDR2: SGHTA, FQGNSA. J was trimmed by 9 bases and V by 7 bases; bases with no gene match: 9. The CDR3: CASNLLAGGVGEQFF. The CDR3 DNA reads as TGTGCCAGCAACCTACTAGCGGGAGGGGTTGGTGAGCAGTTCTTC.

V is TRBV10-3 and J is TRBJ2-3; 10 bases align to TRBD2. Germline trimming cut 4 bases from V and 0 bases from J; bases unmatched to any gene: 1. This CDR3 spans 15 amino acids. Germline CDR1 is ENHRY and CDR2 is SYGVKD. The CDR3 protein is CAISVAGGSTDTQYF. For the CDR3, the DNA is TGTGCCATCAGTGTAGCGGGAGGTAGCACAGATACGCAGTATTTT.

The chain joins TRBV28 to TRBJ1-2, with D perhaps matching TRBD1 (5 bases). Germline V lookup: CDR1 MDHEN, CDR2 SYDVKM. The CDR3 has 15 amino acids. Deletions cut 3 bases from V and 4 bases from J, with 15 bases between. The CDR3 sequence is CASSLGLRESYGYTF. In DNA, the CDR3 is TGTGCCAGCAGTTTGGGACTCAGGGAAAGCTATGGCTACACCTTC.

The V and J genes are TRBV11-2 and TRBJ1-2; no clear D. The CDR3 is 14 amino acids. Per germline, CDR1 SGHAT and CDR2 FQNNGV. V lost 1 base, J lost 6 bases, and 12 bases lay in between. The CDR3 DNA is TGTGCCAGCAGCTTAGTAGGACCCGGGGATGGCTACACCTTC. This codes for CASSLVGPGDGYTF.

This clone was counted only a few times. J is TRBJ1-2 and V is TRBV10-3; 7 nucleotides align to TRBD1. The CDR3 runs 14 residues. Germline CDR1 reads ENHRY; CDR2 reads SYGVKD. V was clipped by 0 bases and J by 8 bases; unmatched bases: 6. CDR3 nucleotide sequence: TGTGCCATCAGTGAGTCAGGGACAGCTGCGGGCTACACCTTC. It specifies CAISESGTAAGYTF.

The genes are TRBV7-2 and TRBJ2-5; D may be TRBD1 (6 bases). The CDR3 contains 13 residues. Germline CDR1 SGHTA, CDR2 FQGNSA. Deletions cut 6 bases from V and 7 bases from J, with 15 bases between. The CDR3 is CASSLDSDSTQYF. In DNA, the CDR3 is TGTGCCAGCAGTTTGGACAGCGACTCGACCCAGTACTTC.

This chain links TRBV7-8 with TRBJ1-3; 10 bases map to TRBD1. The V gene's germline CDR1 is SGHVS and CDR2 FQNEAQ. The CDR3 runs 17 residues. The V and J ends lost 0 bases and 4 bases, in that order; junction bases with no gene match: 6. CDR3 amino acids: CASSLAPRTGGGNTIYF. The CDR3 region has the DNA TGTGCCAGCAGCTTAGCCCCTCGGACAGGGGGAGGAAACACCATATATTTT.

The V gene is TRBV11-3, the J gene TRBJ1-3, with TRBD1 identical over 8 bases. CDR3 length: 17 residues. CDR1 SGHNT and CDR2 YENEEA come from the germline V gene. V trimming: 1 base; J trimming: 0 bases; junction bases outside the gene matches: 5. Here the CDR3 DNA reads TGTGCCAGCAGCTTAGGCCGGACAGGGAGCTCTGGAAACACCATATATTTT. Protein: CASSLGRTGSSGNTIYF.

This clone was counted between two and nine times. This chain uses TRBV10-3 with TRBJ2-5; 12 nucleotides align to TRBD2. The germline V gene encodes CDR1 ENHRY and CDR2 SYGVKD. J gave up 5 bases and V 6 bases, and 1 base lay outside the gene matches. The CDR3 totals 13 residues. The CDR3 DNA sequence: TGTGCCATCAGAGGACTAGCGGGGGAGACCCAGTACTTC. Translated: CAIRGLAGETQYF.

The chain uses TRBV25-1 and TRBJ2-7, with 11 bases that match TRBD2. The CDR3 consists of 18 residues. Losses at the gene ends were 6 bases for V and 0 bases for J; bases not matched to a gene: 13. Looked up from germline, CDR1 is MGHDK and CDR2 is SYGVNS. CDR3 bases: TGTGCCAGCAGCAGAACGACTAGCGGGATTCCTAGCTCCTACGAGCAGTACTTC. This codes for CASSRTTSGIPSSYEQYF.

The V gene is TRBV11-2, the J gene TRBJ2-1, with unresolved D. Germline assignment: CDR1 SGHAT and CDR2 FQNNGV. The germline V and J ends were trimmed by 5 bases and 0 bases, with 8 bases remaining between them. This CDR3 region has 14 residues. The DNA of the CDR3 is TGTGCCAGCAGCCCCCCGGGCTCCTACAATGAGCAGTTCTTC. It codes for CASSPPGSYNEQFF. The entire variable domain, with the rest obtained from reference TRBV11-2 and TRBJ2-1, is as follows: EAGVAQSPRYKIIEKRQSVAFWCNPISGHATLYWYQQILGQGPKLLIQFQNNGVVDDSQLPKDRFSAERLKGVDSTLKIQPAKLEDSAVYLCASSPPGSYNEQFFGPGTRLTVL.

This sequence joins TRBV6-6 and TRBJ2-5, with TRBD1 as a possible D gene (8 bases). The CDR3 runs 14 residues. V lost 2 bases and J 11 bases, leaving 18 bases between the germline ends. Germline V gene data show CDR1 as MNHNY and CDR2 as SVGAGI (reference sequence). As DNA, the CDR3 is TGTGCCAGCAGTTACGAGGACAGGGCGGGGGAGCAGTACTTC. Translated, it gives CASSYEDRAGEQYF.

This clone showed up just once. The chain combines TRBV7-9 with TRBJ2-3, with 10 bases lining up with TRBD2. Germline V gene data show CDR1 as SEHNR and CDR2 as FQNEAQ (reference sequence). The ends lost 5 bases at V and 4 bases at J; junction bases unmatched: 9. The CDR3 runs 16 residues. As DNA, the CDR3 is TGTGCCAGCAGCCTCACTAGCGGGAAGGCGGCAGATACGCAGTATTTT. Protein product: CASSLTSGKAADTQYF.

This chain connects TRBV14 to TRBJ2-7; D might be TRBD2 (5 bases). Germline V gene lookup returns CDR1 SGHDN and CDR2 FVKESK. V was clipped by 5 bases and J by 4 bases, with 24 bases between them. This CDR3 spans 17 amino acids. The CDR3 loop is CASSKGGPGLPEYEQYV. The CDR3 DNA is TGTGCCAGCAGCAAAGGAGGCCCAGGACTTCCCGAGTACGAGCAGTACGTC.

The chain joins TRBV14 to TRBJ2-5, with 7 bases aligning to TRBD2. Trimming took 4 bases from V and 1 from J; bases not matched to a gene: 3. The CDR3 extends over 14 amino acids. Germline V gives CDR1 SGHDN, CDR2 FVKESK. CDR3 coding DNA: TGTGCCAGCAGCCCGTCGGGGGGCCAAGAGACCCAGTACTTC. This gives the protein CASSPSGGQETQYF. The complete variable domain, with remaining parts taken from reference TRBV14 and TRBJ2-5, reads EAGVTQFPSHSVIEKGQTVTLRCDPISGHDNLYWYRRVMGKEIKFLLHFVKESKQDESGMPNNRFLAERTGGTYSTLKVQPAELEDSGVYFCASSPSGGQETQYFGPGTRLLVL.

The CDR3 coding sequence is TGTGCCAGTAGTAGCGTGGCAGGTGGAAATTCACCCCTCCACTTT. Translation: CASSSVAGGNSPLHF. The chain uses TRBV19 and TRBJ1-6; D not resolved. Germline V gene data show CDR1 as LNHDA and CDR2 as SQIVND (reference sequence). CDR3 size: 15 residues. The V gene lost 4 bases and the J gene lost 7 bases, with 14 bases spanning the gap. Full variable domain (remainder filled in from reference TRBV19 and TRBJ1-6): DGGITQSPKYLFRKEGQNVTLSCEQNLNHDAMYWYRQDPGQGLRLIYYSQIVNDFQKGDIAEGYSVSREKKESFPLTVTSAQKNPTAFYLCASSSVAGGNSPLHFGNGTRLTVT.

This clone occurred a few times. The chain employs TRBV6-5 and TRBJ1-4, with 8 positions matching TRBD1. This CDR3 has 13 amino acids. With V trimmed by 6 bases and J by 7 bases, 4 bases remained unmatched. Germline V lookup: CDR1 MNHEY, CDR2 SVGAGI. The CDR3: CASRRGQGEKLFF. CDR3 bases: TGTGCCAGCAGACGCGGACAGGGTGAAAAACTGTTTTTT.

This sequence joins TRBV6-5 and TRBJ2-1; D unresolved. This CDR3 comprises 14 residues. V lost 3 bases and J lost 5, with 11 bases in between. Germline V gene lookup returns CDR1 MNHEY and CDR2 SVGAGI. The CDR3, as DNA: TGTGCCAGCAGTTATTCTCGGGTTGACAATGAGCAGTTCTTC. It encodes CASSYSRVDNEQFF.

The table lists this clone with a count of one. The gene calls are TRBV5-1 and TRBJ1-1; tentatively, D is TRBD1 (6 bases). The CDR3 spans 17 residues. Trimming shortened V by 4 bases and J by 2 bases, and 21 bases separated the two germline ends. Germline loops: CDR1 SGHRS, CDR2 YFSETQ. The CDR3 DNA reads TGCGCCAGCAGCCCCTCGCCTCTTGGGGGGGCAAACACTGAAGCTTTCTTT. As protein: CASSPSPLGGANTEAFF.

The gene calls are TRBV11-2 and TRBJ1-1, with 7 bases lining up with TRBD1. The CDR3 spans 16 residues. Germline CDR1 is SGHAT and CDR2 is FQNNGV. DNA of the CDR3: TGTGCGGGACAGCCTTTAGGGTGGCTATTGAACACTGAAGCTTTCTTT. Translation: CAGQPLGWLLNTEAFF.

The rearrangement uses TRBV7-2 and TRBJ2-1; 11 bases match TRBD2. J lost 6 bases, V lost 5 bases, and 12 bases had no gene match. CDR1 and CDR2 (germline): SGHTA, FQGNSA. The CDR3 loop spans 17 amino acids. This CDR3 reads CASSLRAGTSGPNEQFF. The CDR3 DNA is TGTGCCAGCAGCCTACGAGCCGGGACTAGCGGCCCCAATGAGCAGTTCTTC. The full variable domain, in which reference TRBV7-2 and TRBJ2-1 provide the parts outside the CDR3, is GAGVSQSPSNKVTEKGKDVELRCDPISGHTALYWYRQSLGQGLEFLIYFQGNSAPDKSGLPSDRFSAERTGGSVSTLTIQRTQQEDSAVYLCASSLRAGTSGPNEQFFGPGTRLTVL.

The rearrangement joins TRBV19 to TRBJ2-2; D is undetermined. The germline gives CDR1 LNHDA, CDR2 SQIVND (reference sequence). Trimming shortened V by 5 bases and J by 0 bases, and 7 bases separated the two germline ends. CDR3 size: 14 residues. The CDR3 is CASSWQANTGELFF. The CDR3 region has the DNA TGTGCCAGTAGTTGGCAAGCGAACACCGGGGAGCTGTTTTTT.

V gene TRBV5-8 combines with J gene TRBJ2-7, with TRBD2 identical over 7 bases. The V gene's germline CDR1 is SGHTS and CDR2 YDEGEE. V lost 4 bases to trimming and J lost 1 base; unmatched junction nucleotides: 11. The CDR3 spans 16 residues. Here the CDR3 reads CASSLSPGTNSYEQYF. The CDR3 DNA reads TGTGCCAGCAGCCTTTCTCCCGGGACTAATTCCTACGAGCAGTACTTC.

The rearrangement uses TRBV19 and TRBJ2-3; 7 bases map to TRBD1. Germline values: CDR1 LNHDA, CDR2 SQIVND (reference sequence). V lost 9 bases and J lost 3; bases outside the gene matches: 9. The CDR3 covers 14 residues. In nucleotides, the CDR3 is TGTGCCAGCAAAGACAGGGTGAGGACAGATACGCAGTATTTT. It is translated as CASKDRVRTDTQYF.